A selection of T cell receptor beta chains follows, all from one sample in a study of blood T cell repertoires in COVID-19. The data were produced by immunoSEQ multiplex PCR, yet TCRdb's version contains in-frame clones alone and is incomplete. The sample has 130,000 to 150,000 clones, approximately 90% seen once. The sequenced sample was peripheral blood. All receptors derive from a young man with COVID-19, enrolled during active disease. CDR3s include the opening cysteine and the closing phenylalanine or tryptophan. The order of the fields is CDR3 length, V gene, D gene, clone size, J gene, CDR3 protein. D genes are given only for firm matches. Clone size is given for some rows only: seen once, a few or many times, or a class if the clone is expanded.

len: 17
v_gene: TRBV6-2/TRBV6-3
d_gene: TRBD2
abundance: .
j_gene: TRBJ2-1
CDR3aa: CASSGALSGRLYNEQFF

len: 12
v_gene: TRBV9
d_gene: .
abundance: .
j_gene: TRBJ2-6
CDR3aa: CASSPVANVLTF

len: 14
v_gene: TRBV6-5
d_gene: TRBD2
abundance: .
j_gene: TRBJ2-1
CDR3aa: CASTWLAGSNEQFF

len: 12
v_gene: TRBV11-2
d_gene: TRBD2
abundance: .
j_gene: TRBJ2-1
CDR3aa: CASSSGLALGFF

len: 13
v_gene: TRBV28
d_gene: .
abundance: .
j_gene: TRBJ2-2
CDR3aa: CASRNLNTGELFF

len: 12
v_gene: TRBV29-1
d_gene: .
abundance: .
j_gene: TRBJ2-7
CDR3aa: CSVGISEYEQYF

len: 11
v_gene: TRBV27
d_gene: .
abundance: .
j_gene: TRBJ2-3
CDR3aa: CASSFRETQYF

len: 16
v_gene: TRBV9
d_gene: TRBD2
abundance: .
j_gene: TRBJ2-5
CDR3aa: CASSEKPGLLGETQYF

len: 15
v_gene: TRBV4-2
d_gene: TRBD2
abundance: .
j_gene: TRBJ2-7
CDR3aa: CASSPFSGRSHEQYF

len: 13
v_gene: TRBV13
d_gene: TRBD1
abundance: .
j_gene: TRBJ2-1
CDR3aa: CASSLRQGDEQFF

len: 16
v_gene: TRBV3-1/TRBV3-2
d_gene: .
abundance: .
j_gene: TRBJ2-5
CDR3aa: CASSQGGGGLQETQYF

len: 14
v_gene: TRBV15
d_gene: .
abundance: .
j_gene: TRBJ2-7
CDR3aa: CATSRDGGPYEQYF

len: 15
v_gene: TRBV11-3
d_gene: .
abundance: .
j_gene: TRBJ2-1
CDR3aa: CASSFRGGSYNEQFF

len: 14
v_gene: TRBV30
d_gene: TRBD1
abundance: few
j_gene: TRBJ1-6
CDR3aa: CAWSVGGEASPLHF

len: 12
v_gene: TRBV27
d_gene: .
abundance: .
j_gene: TRBJ2-1
CDR3aa: CASRSGNNEQFF

len: 15
v_gene: TRBV5-8
d_gene: .
abundance: .
j_gene: TRBJ2-1
CDR3aa: CASRARGRSYNEQFF

len: 15
v_gene: TRBV7-2
d_gene: TRBD2
abundance: .
j_gene: TRBJ2-7
CDR3aa: CASSSRRLAGYEQYF

len: 14
v_gene: TRBV6-5
d_gene: .
abundance: once
j_gene: TRBJ1-1
CDR3aa: CASSYGGLVTEAFF

len: 15
v_gene: TRBV23-1
d_gene: .
abundance: .
j_gene: TRBJ2-5
CDR3aa: CASSQDGRGRETQYF

len: 17
v_gene: TRBV28
d_gene: TRBD1
abundance: once
j_gene: TRBJ2-6
CDR3aa: CASSYLIRGPGANVLTF

len: 15
v_gene: TRBV19
d_gene: .
abundance: .
j_gene: TRBJ2-1
CDR3aa: CASSFGLSSYNEQFF

len: 17
v_gene: TRBV19
d_gene: TRBD2
abundance: .
j_gene: TRBJ2-5
CDR3aa: CASSIGTSGSIGETQYF

len: 14
v_gene: TRBV6-2/TRBV6-3
d_gene: TRBD1
abundance: .
j_gene: TRBJ2-1
CDR3aa: CASSTGTGINEQFF

len: 15
v_gene: TRBV5-1
d_gene: TRBD2
abundance: once
j_gene: TRBJ2-1
CDR3aa: CASSLGLAGGNEQFF

len: 14
v_gene: TRBV7-9
d_gene: TRBD1
abundance: once
j_gene: TRBJ2-5
CDR3aa: CASSYDRGQETQYF

len: 13
v_gene: TRBV5-1
d_gene: .
abundance: .
j_gene: TRBJ2-7
CDR3aa: CASSLVGGYEQYF

len: 13
v_gene: TRBV6-5
d_gene: .
abundance: .
j_gene: TRBJ1-5
CDR3aa: CASRPYSNQPQHF

len: 14
v_gene: TRBV5-1
d_gene: TRBD1
abundance: .
j_gene: TRBJ2-7
CDR3aa: CASSFTGGAYEQYF

len: 15
v_gene: TRBV4-2
d_gene: .
abundance: .
j_gene: TRBJ2-5
CDR3aa: CASSQIQGLGETQYF

len: 12
v_gene: TRBV5-1
d_gene: .
abundance: .
j_gene: TRBJ2-7
CDR3aa: CASSGTGSEQYF

len: 12
v_gene: TRBV29-1
d_gene: .
abundance: .
j_gene: TRBJ1-1
CDR3aa: CSVSGMNTEAFF

len: 15
v_gene: TRBV7-9
d_gene: .
abundance: .
j_gene: TRBJ1-3
CDR3aa: CASSFQVDSGNTIYF

len: 14
v_gene: TRBV2
d_gene: TRBD2
abundance: .
j_gene: TRBJ2-1
CDR3aa: CACFLAGGDNEQFF

len: 13
v_gene: TRBV2
d_gene: TRBD1
abundance: .
j_gene: TRBJ2-5
CDR3aa: CASRDRGQETQYF

len: 17
v_gene: TRBV5-1
d_gene: .
abundance: .
j_gene: TRBJ2-4
CDR3aa: CASSLAWGEIAKNIQYF

len: 14
v_gene: TRBV28
d_gene: .
abundance: .
j_gene: TRBJ1-3
CDR3aa: CASSSLLRVNTIYF

len: 14
v_gene: TRBV18
d_gene: .
abundance: .
j_gene: TRBJ1-4
CDR3aa: CASSPRAGAEKLLF

len: 15
v_gene: TRBV27
d_gene: TRBD1
abundance: .
j_gene: TRBJ2-7
CDR3aa: CASRTGTGLFYEQYF

len: 15
v_gene: TRBV4-3
d_gene: .
abundance: .
j_gene: TRBJ2-7
CDR3aa: CASSHRERIPIEQYF

len: 15
v_gene: TRBV11-1
d_gene: TRBD1
abundance: .
j_gene: TRBJ2-2
CDR3aa: CASSPGTENTGELFF

len: 13
v_gene: TRBV18
d_gene: .
abundance: .
j_gene: TRBJ2-7
CDR3aa: CASSPVVLTEQYF

len: 15
v_gene: TRBV21-1
d_gene: .
abundance: .
j_gene: TRBJ2-3
CDR3aa: CASSRTSRATDTQYF

len: 15
v_gene: TRBV19
d_gene: .
abundance: once
j_gene: TRBJ1-1
CDR3aa: CASTIWAGANTEAFF

len: 13
v_gene: TRBV14
d_gene: .
abundance: .
j_gene: TRBJ1-2
CDR3aa: CASSPGVNYGYTF

len: 19
v_gene: TRBV9
d_gene: TRBD2
abundance: .
j_gene: TRBJ2-3
CDR3aa: CASSVSGTSSLFGTDTQYF

len: 12
v_gene: TRBV11-2
d_gene: .
abundance: few
j_gene: TRBJ1-2
CDR3aa: CASSQSNYGYTF

len: 15
v_gene: TRBV4-1
d_gene: .
abundance: .
j_gene: TRBJ2-3
CDR3aa: CASSPPQGSPDTQYF

len: 14
v_gene: TRBV21-1
d_gene: .
abundance: .
j_gene: TRBJ2-2
CDR3aa: CASSKGLLTGELFF